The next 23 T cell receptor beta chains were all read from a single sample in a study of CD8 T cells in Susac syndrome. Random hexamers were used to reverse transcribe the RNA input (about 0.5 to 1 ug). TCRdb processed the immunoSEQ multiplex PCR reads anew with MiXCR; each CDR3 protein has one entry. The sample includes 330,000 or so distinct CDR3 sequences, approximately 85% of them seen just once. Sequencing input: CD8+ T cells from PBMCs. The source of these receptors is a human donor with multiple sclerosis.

This chain's CDR3 is CASSARGSHNEQFF. In DNA form, the CDR3 reads TGTGCCAGCAGCGCGAGGGGGTCGCACAATGAGCAGTTCTTC. This sequence joins TRBV7-6 and TRBJ2-1; possible D gene TRBD1, 6 bases. Trimming took off 5 bases at V and 5 bases at J, with 13 bases between the two ends. The CDR3 spans 14 residues. Per the germline V gene, CDR1 is SGHVS and CDR2 is FNYEAQ.

CDR3 coding DNA: TGTGCCAGCAGTCCCCAGGGGGACACCGGGGAGCTGTTTTTT. Residues: CASSPQGDTGELFF. The V and J genes are TRBV28 and TRBJ2-2; 7 nucleotides line up with TRBD1. Germline V gene lookup returns CDR1 MDHEN and CDR2 SYDVKM. The CDR3 covers 14 residues. Trimming cost V 5 bases and J 3 bases; bases outside gene matches: 3.

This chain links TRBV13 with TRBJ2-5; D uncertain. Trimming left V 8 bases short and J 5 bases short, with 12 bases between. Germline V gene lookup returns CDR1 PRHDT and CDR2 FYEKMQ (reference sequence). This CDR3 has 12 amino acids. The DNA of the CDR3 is TGTGCCAGCGGCCCCCATCCGGAGACCCAGTACTTC. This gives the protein CASGPHPETQYF.

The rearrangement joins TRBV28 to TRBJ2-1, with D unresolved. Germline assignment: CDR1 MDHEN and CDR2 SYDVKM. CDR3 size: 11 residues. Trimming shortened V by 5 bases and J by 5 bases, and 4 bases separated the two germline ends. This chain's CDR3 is CASSLHNEQFF. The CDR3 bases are TGTGCCAGCAGTCTACACAATGAGCAGTTCTTC.

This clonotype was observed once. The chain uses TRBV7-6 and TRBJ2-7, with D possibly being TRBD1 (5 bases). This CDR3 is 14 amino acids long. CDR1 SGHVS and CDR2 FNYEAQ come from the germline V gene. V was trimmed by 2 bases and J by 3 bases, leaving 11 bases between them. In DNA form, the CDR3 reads TGTGCCAGCAGCTTAATGGACACCTACTACGAGCAGTACTTC. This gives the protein CASSLMDTYYEQYF.

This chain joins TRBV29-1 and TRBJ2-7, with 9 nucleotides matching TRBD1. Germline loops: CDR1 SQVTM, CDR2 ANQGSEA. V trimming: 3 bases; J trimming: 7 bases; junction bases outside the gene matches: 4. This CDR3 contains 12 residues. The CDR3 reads CSVEGQGWEQYF. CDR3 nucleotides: TGCAGCGTTGAGGGACAGGGTTGGGAGCAGTACTTC.

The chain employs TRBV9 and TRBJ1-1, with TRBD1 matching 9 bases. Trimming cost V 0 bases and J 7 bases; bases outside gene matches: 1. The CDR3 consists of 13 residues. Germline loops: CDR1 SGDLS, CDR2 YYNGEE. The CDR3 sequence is CASSVAGQGEAFF. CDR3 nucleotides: TGTGCCAGCAGCGTAGCGGGACAGGGTGAAGCTTTCTTT.

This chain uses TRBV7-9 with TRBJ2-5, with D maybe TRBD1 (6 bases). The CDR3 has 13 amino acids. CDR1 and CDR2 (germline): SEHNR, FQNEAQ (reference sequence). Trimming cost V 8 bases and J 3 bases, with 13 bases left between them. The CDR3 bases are TGTGCCAGCCGGAACGCAGGGGAAGAGACCCAGTACTTC. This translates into CASRNAGEETQYF. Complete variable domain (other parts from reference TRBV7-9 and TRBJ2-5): DTGVSQNPRHKITKRGQNVTFRCDPISEHNRLYWYRQTLGQGPEFLTYFQNEAQLEKSRLLSDRFSAERPKGSFSTLEIQRTEQGDSAMYLCASRNAGEETQYFGPGTRLLVL.

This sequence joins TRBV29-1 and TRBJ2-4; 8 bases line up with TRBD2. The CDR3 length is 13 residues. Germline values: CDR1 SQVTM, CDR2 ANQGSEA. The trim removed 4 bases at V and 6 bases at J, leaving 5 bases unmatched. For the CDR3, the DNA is TGCAGCGTTGCCGGGACTAGGGGAAACATTCAGTACTTC. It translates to CSVAGTRGNIQYF.

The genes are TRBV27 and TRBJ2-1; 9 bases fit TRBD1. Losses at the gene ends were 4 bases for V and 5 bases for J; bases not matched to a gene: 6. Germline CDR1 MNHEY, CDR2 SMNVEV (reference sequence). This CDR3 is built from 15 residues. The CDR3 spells CASSSSGTGHNEQFF. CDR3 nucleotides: TGTGCCAGCAGTTCTTCCGGGACAGGGCACAATGAGCAGTTCTTC.

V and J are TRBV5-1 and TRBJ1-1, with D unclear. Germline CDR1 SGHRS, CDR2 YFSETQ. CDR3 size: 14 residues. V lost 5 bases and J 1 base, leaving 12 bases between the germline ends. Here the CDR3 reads CASSGEPSNTEAFF. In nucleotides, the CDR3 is TGCGCCAGCAGTGGGGAGCCGTCGAACACTGAAGCTTTCTTT.

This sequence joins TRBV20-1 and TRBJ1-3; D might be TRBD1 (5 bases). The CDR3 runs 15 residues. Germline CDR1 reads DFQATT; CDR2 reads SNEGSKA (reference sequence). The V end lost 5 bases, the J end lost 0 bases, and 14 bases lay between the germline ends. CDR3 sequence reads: CSAEMLGLSGNTIYF. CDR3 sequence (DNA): TGCAGTGCTGAAATGCTGGGACTCTCTGGAAACACCATATATTTT.

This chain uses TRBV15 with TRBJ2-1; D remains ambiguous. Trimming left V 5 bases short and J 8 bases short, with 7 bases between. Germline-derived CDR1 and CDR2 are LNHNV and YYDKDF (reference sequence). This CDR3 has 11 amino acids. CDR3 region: CATSLRDEQFF. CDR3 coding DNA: TGTGCCACCAGCCTAAGGGATGAGCAGTTCTTC.

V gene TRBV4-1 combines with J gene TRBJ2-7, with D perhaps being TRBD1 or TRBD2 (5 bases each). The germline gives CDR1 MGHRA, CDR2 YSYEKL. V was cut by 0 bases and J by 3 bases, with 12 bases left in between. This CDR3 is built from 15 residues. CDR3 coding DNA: TGCGCCAGCAGCCAAGATGCTGAGGGGTTCTACGAGCAGTACTTC. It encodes CASSQDAEGFYEQYF.

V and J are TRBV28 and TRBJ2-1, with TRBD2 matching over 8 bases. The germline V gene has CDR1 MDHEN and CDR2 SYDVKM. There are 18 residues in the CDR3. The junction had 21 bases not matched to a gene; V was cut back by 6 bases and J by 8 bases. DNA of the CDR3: TGTGCCAGCAGCTACCTATCGAGCGGGAGTGGAAGCGTTGATGAGCAGTTCTTC. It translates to CASSYLSSGSGSVDEQFF.

CDR3 sequence reads: CASSLGTSGFNEQFF. CDR3 DNA sequence: TGTGCCAGCAGCTTAGGGACTAGCGGCTTCAATGAGCAGTTCTTC. The chain carries TRBV7-2 and TRBJ2-1; 10 nucleotides agree with TRBD2. CDR3 size: 15 residues. V gave up 1 base and J gave up 6 bases; unmatched junction bases: 3. From germline, CDR1 is SGHTA and CDR2 FQGNSA. The whole variable domain, remainder taken from reference TRBV7-2 and TRBJ2-1, is GAGVSQSPSNKVTEKGKDVELRCDPISGHTALYWYRQSLGQGLEFLIYFQGNSAPDKSGLPSDRFSAERTGGSVSTLTIQRTQQEDSAVYLCASSLGTSGFNEQFFGPGTRLTVL.

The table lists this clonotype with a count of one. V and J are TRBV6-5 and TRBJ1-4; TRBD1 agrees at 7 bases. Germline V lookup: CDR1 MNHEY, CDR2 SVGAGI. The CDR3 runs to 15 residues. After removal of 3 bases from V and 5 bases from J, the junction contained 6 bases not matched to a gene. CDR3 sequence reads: CASSYRTTGNEKLFF. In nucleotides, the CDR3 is TGTGCCAGCAGTTATCGGACGACAGGGAATGAAAAACTGTTTTTT.

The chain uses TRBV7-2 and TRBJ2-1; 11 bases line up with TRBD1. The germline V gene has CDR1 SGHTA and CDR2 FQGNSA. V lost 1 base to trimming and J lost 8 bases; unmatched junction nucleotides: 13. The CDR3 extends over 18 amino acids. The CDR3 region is CASSLVIPGTGGRHEQFF. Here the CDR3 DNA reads TGTGCCAGCAGCTTAGTCATCCCCGGGACAGGGGGACGTCATGAGCAGTTCTTC.

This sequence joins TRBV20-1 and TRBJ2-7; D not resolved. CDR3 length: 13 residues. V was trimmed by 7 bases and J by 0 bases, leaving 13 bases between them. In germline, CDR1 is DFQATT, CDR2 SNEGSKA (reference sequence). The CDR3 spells CSGRLKSSYEQYF. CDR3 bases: TGCAGTGGCCGACTTAAGAGCTCCTACGAGCAGTACTTC.

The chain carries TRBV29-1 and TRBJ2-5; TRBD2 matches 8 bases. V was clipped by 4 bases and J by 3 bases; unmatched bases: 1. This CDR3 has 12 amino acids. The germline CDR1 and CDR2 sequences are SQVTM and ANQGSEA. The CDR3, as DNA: TGCAGCGTTGCGGGACTAGAAGAGACCCAGTACTTC. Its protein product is CSVAGLEETQYF.

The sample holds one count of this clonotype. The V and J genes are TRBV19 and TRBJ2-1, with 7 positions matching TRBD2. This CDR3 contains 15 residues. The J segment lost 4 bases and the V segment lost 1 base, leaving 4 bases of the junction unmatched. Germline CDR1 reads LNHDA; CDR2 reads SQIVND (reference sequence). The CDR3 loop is CASSIVSGLYNEQFF. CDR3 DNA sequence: TGTGCCAGTAGTATAGTTAGCGGGTTATACAATGAGCAGTTCTTC.

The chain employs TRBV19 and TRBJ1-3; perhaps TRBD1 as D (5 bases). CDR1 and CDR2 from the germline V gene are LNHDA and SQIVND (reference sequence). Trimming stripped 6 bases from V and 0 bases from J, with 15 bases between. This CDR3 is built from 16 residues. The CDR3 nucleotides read TGTGCCAGTAGGCCAGGACACCTAACCTCTGGAAACACCATATATTTT. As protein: CASRPGHLTSGNTIYF.

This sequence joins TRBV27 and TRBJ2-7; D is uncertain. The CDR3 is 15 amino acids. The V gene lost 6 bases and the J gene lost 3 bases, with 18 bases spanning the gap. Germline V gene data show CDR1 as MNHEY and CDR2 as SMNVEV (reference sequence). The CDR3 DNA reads TGTGCCAGCAGCGTTGTAGGGATGGAAGACTACGAGCAGTACTTC. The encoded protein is CASSVVGMEDYEQYF.